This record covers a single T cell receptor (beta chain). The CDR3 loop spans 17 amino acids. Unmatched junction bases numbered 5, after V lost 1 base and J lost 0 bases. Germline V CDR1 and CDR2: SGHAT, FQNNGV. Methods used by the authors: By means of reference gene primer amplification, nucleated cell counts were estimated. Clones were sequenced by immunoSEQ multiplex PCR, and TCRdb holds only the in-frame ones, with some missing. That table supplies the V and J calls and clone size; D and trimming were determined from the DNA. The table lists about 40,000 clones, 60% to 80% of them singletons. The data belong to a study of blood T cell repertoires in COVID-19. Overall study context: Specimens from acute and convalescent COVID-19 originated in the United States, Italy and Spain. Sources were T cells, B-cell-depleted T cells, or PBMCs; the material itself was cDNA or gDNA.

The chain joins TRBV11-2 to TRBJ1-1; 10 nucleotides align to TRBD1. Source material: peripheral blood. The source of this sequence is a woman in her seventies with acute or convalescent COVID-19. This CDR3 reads CASSLAGQGGMNTEAFF. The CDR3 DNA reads TGTGCCAGCAGCTTAGCCGGACAGGGGGGAATGAACACTGAAGCTTTCTTT.